This T cell receptor (beta chain) was identified in a study of cytomegalovirus exposure and HLA in healthy donors. Study-level points and caveats: Among the CMV-associated chains, three were confirmed in vitro as specific for CMV antigens. According to a subsequent analysis, TCR clusters from the first cohort were inclined to appear together in the 130 or so validation repertoires. Most TCR sequences were uncommon, yet certain public TCRs appeared in many donors.

Points on this clone: The antigen is unknown.

The method was immunoSEQ multiplex PCR; TCRdb's version includes in-frame clones alone and lacks a portion of them. This sample has tens of thousands of clones, with roughly nine tenths found just once. The germline CDR1 and CDR2 sequences are MNHEY and SMNVEV (reference sequence). The V segment lost 8 bases and the J segment 3 bases; nucleotides outside the gene matches: 13. CDR3 length: 15 residues. From the 120-subject validation cohort, which was separate from the approximately 670-subject first cohort, the donors were drawn. This chain links TRBV27 with TRBJ2-7, with 7 bases matching TRBD2. This TCR derives from a young woman in good health and CMV-seronegative. Material for sequencing was PBMCs. The CDR3 loop is CASGIRASGDYEQYF. CDR3 DNA: TGTGCCAGCGGGATTAGGGCTAGCGGAGACTACGAGCAGTACTTC.